The entry that follows covers one T cell receptor beta chain sequence. This table comes from immunoSEQ multiplex PCR, and its TCRdb copy is limited to in-frame clones, with some not included. The sample comprises approximately 52,000 clones, around four fifths of which are singletons, and 0.77% rests with the top ten. The data derive from a study of memory CD4+ T cells and cytomegalovirus serostatus. Study-level background: This sample comes from healthy Belgian adults, eight or nine CMV seropositive, about 25 seronegative.

The sort gate was single viable CD3+CD4+CD8-CD45RO+ cells for memory CD4+ T cells. The clonotype comes from an adult in good health and CMV-seronegative. Sequencing was carried out using memory CD4+ T cells from blood.

CDR3 nucleotide sequence: TGTGCCAGCAGCTTAGGAGGGGTGAGCTATGGCTACACCTTC. Translation: CASSLGGVSYGYTF. The chain couples TRBV5-4 to TRBJ1-2; possible D gene TRBD1, 5 bases. V lost 2 bases, J lost 4 bases, and 12 bases lay in between. This CDR3 contains 14 residues. Germline loops: CDR1 SGHNT, CDR2 YYREEE (reference sequence).